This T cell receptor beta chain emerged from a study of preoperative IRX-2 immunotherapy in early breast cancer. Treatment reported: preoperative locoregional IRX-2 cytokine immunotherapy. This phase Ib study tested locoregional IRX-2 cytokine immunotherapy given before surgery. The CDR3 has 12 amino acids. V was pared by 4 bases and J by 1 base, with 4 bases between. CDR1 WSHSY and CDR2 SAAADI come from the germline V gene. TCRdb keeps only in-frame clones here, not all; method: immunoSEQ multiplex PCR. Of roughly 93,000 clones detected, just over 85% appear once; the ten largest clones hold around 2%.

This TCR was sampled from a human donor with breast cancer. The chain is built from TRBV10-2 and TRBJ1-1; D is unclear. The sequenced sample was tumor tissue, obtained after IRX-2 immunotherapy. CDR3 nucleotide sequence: TGCGCCAGCAGTGGCTCGAACACTGAAGCTTTCTTT. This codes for CASSGSNTEAFF.